This entry describes one T cell receptor beta chain. This sample was taken from a study of blood T cell repertoires in COVID-19. Germline CDR1 reads SGHVS; CDR2 reads FQNEAQ. The CDR3 is 13 amino acids. Trimming cost V 4 bases and J 3 bases, with 9 bases left between them. This table comes from immunoSEQ multiplex PCR, and its TCRdb copy is limited to in-frame clones, with some not included. The sample contains some 93,000 clones, 80% to 90% of which appear only once. This TCR derives from a woman older than 75 with acute or convalescent COVID-19. Sequencing input: peripheral blood. The V gene is TRBV7-8, the J gene TRBJ1-2; D uncertain. CDR3 protein: CASSSPRDYGYTF. The CDR3 coding sequence is TGTGCCAGCAGCTCCCCCCGGGACTATGGCTACACCTTC.